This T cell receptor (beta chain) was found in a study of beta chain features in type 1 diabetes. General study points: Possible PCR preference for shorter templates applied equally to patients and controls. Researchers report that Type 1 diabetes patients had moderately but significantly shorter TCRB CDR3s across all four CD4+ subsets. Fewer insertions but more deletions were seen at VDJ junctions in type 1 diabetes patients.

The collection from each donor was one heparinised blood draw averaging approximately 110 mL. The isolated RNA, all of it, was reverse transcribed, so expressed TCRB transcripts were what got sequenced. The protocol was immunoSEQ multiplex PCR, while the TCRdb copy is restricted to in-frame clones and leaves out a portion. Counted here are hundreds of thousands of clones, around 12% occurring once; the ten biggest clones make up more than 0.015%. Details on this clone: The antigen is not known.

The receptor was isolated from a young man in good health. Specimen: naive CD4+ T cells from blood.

CDR3 nucleotide sequence: TGTGCCAGCAGTCCTCTAGCGGGTTCTTCCACCGGGGAGCTGTTTTTT. Translation gives CASSPLAGSSTGELFF. The rearrangement uses TRBV28 and TRBJ2-2; 8 nucleotides line up with TRBD2. CDR1 and CDR2 from the germline V gene are MDHEN and SYDVKM. The CDR3 consists of 16 residues. Trimming cost V 5 bases and J 4 bases; bases outside gene matches: 9.